This T cell receptor beta chain was identified during a study of neoadjuvant nivolumab and ipilimumab in lung cancer. Per the germline V gene, CDR1 is SGHAT and CDR2 is FQNNGV. V gave up 5 bases and J gave up 5 bases, with 16 bases separating them. This CDR3 is built from 16 residues. Findings and limits, study-wide: From pretherapy to surgery, tumor richness and clonality rose with dual therapy. TCR clonality did not significantly correlate with pathologic tumor regression. TCR richness and clonality were higher in tumors than adjacent uninvolved lung.

The data were produced by immunoSEQ multiplex PCR, yet TCRdb's version contains in-frame clones alone and is incomplete. The repertoire holds about 19,000 clones, approximately 87% seen once, with roughly 2.1% in the top ten. Comment on this clone: The antigen is unknown.

This receptor was identified in an adult with non-small cell lung cancer. The genes are TRBV11-2 and TRBJ2-6; D is unresolved. Source: peripheral blood, taken before neoadjuvant nivolumab, alone or with ipilimumab. The chain's CDR3 is CASSVKQQSRANVLTF. The CDR3 coding sequence is TGTGCCAGCAGCGTAAAGCAACAAAGTCGGGCCAACGTCCTGACTTTC. The whole variable domain, filled in from reference TRBV11-2 and TRBJ2-6, reads EAGVAQSPRYKIIEKRQSVAFWCNPISGHATLYWYQQILGQGPKLLIQFQNNGVVDDSQLPKDRFSAERLKGVDSTLKIQPAKLEDSAVYLCASSVKQQSRANVLTFGAGSRLTVL.